One sample yielded the 26 T cell receptor beta chains listed below, sequenced in a study of shared clonotypes between healthy human individuals (dated by TCRdb to 2019 to 2021). The protocol used for the library was the immunoSEQ multiplex PCR assay. Drawn from immuneACCESS, this table holds only the in-frame rearrangements with V and J called that TCRdb kept. Clones are partly lost; checked studies trace under half to an unresolved V gene and leave the rest unexplained. Here the sample has 400,000 to 600,000 clones; around 75% occur a single time. The ten largest clones take up less than 15% of the sample. The source material was PBMCs. The origin of the receptors is a woman aged 40 to 49 in good health. Some clones in this sample may be carry-over from other donors' samples.

This clone occurred a few times. This chain connects TRBV28 to TRBJ1-1; D gene ambiguous. The CDR3 consists of 12 residues. V dropped 8 bases and J dropped 2 bases, with 9 bases sitting between them. The germline V gene has CDR1 MDHEN and CDR2 SYDVKM. Here the CDR3 DNA reads TGTGCCAGCTTCAACGGCAACACTGAAGCTTTCTTT. It specifies CASFNGNTEAFF.

The sample holds one count of this clone. This chain joins TRBV9 and TRBJ2-2; a weak D match, TRBD1 (7 bases). The CDR3 sequence is 17 residues long. Deletions cut 4 bases from V and 4 bases from J, with 20 bases between. Germline V gene lookup returns CDR1 SGDLS and CDR2 YYNGEE. CDR3 in DNA: TGTGCCAGCAGCTCCCGCTCACAGCAGGGGGGCACCGGGGAGCTGTTTTTT. Translated, it gives CASSSRSQQGGTGELFF.

The chain recombines TRBV18 with TRBJ1-1; the D is unclear. Trimming removed 3 bases from V and 3 bases from J, with 17 bases in between. Germline V CDR1 and CDR2: KGHSH, LQKENI. The CDR3 spans 16 residues. CDR3 sequence: CASSPPGTMSDTEAFF. The CDR3 DNA reads TGTGCCAGCTCACCTCCGGGTACAATGTCGGACACTGAAGCTTTCTTT.

V gene TRBV20-1 combines with J gene TRBJ2-7; D is unclear. The V gene's germline CDR1 is DFQATT and CDR2 SNEGSKA (reference sequence). The CDR3 totals 11 residues. V was shortened by 5 bases and J by 2 bases, with 7 bases between the two germline ends. The CDR3 loop reads CSAQDAYEQYF. DNA of the CDR3: TGCAGTGCTCAGGATGCCTACGAGCAGTACTTC.

V usage is TRBV2 and J usage is TRBJ1-2; weak D call: TRBD1 (6 bases). Trimming shortened V by 7 bases and J by 2 bases, and 17 bases separated the two germline ends. Germline V gene lookup returns CDR1 SNHLY and CDR2 FYNNEI. The CDR3 length is 15 residues. This CDR3 is CASTPEAGANYGYTF. CDR3 coding DNA: TGTGCCAGCACCCCCGAGGCGGGGGCCAACTATGGCTACACCTTC.

Only a few counts were recorded for this clone. The same CDR3 also results from other DNA sequences found in this sample. The V and J genes are TRBV7-8 and TRBJ2-7, with D hard to call. This CDR3 is built from 13 residues. V lost 1 base, J lost 0 bases, and 4 bases lay in between. Germline CDR1 is SGHVS and CDR2 is FQNEAQ. The CDR3 is CASSLGHSYEQYF. The CDR3, as DNA: TGTGCCAGCAGCTTAGGGCACTCCTACGAGCAGTACTTC.

This clone was recorded once. The chain joins TRBV4-1 to TRBJ2-1; D ambiguous. V lost 1 base and J lost 0, with 10 bases in between. The CDR3 extends over 16 amino acids. Looked up from germline, CDR1 is MGHRA and CDR2 is YSYEKL. Written as DNA, the CDR3 is TGCGCCAGCAGCCAAGGCCCGGAAAGCTCCTACAATGAGCAGTTCTTC. Protein product: CASSQGPESSYNEQFF.

This rearrangement joins TRBV7-9 to TRBJ2-5; D is unclear. The CDR3 extends over 12 amino acids. Germline V CDR1 and CDR2: SEHNR, FQNEAQ (reference sequence). Trimming removed 5 bases from V and 7 bases from J, with 11 bases in between. The CDR3 reads CASSKELGTQYF. The CDR3 DNA follows: TGTGCCAGCAGCAAAGAGCTGGGGACCCAGTACTTC.

The rearrangement joins TRBV28 to TRBJ2-7; TRBD2 matches 13 bases. The CDR3 length is 16 residues. V trimming: 4 bases; J trimming: 3 bases; junction bases outside the gene matches: 6. Germline values: CDR1 MDHEN, CDR2 SYDVKM. CDR3 in amino acids: CASSSPGTSGIYEQYF. In nucleotides, the CDR3 is TGTGCCAGCAGTTCCCCGGGGACTAGCGGGATCTACGAGCAGTACTTC.

The rearrangement joins TRBV4-1 to TRBJ1-4, with 9 nucleotides matching TRBD1. With V trimmed by 5 bases and J by 5 bases, 12 bases remained unmatched. CDR1 is MGHRA, CDR2 YSYEKL, per germline. The CDR3 extends over 17 amino acids. The CDR3 DNA reads TGCGCCAGCAGCAGCGGTCCTGACAGGGGGTTCAATGAAAAACTGTTTTTT. Protein product: CASSSGPDRGFNEKLFF.

J is TRBJ2-7 and V is TRBV5-1; D is ambiguous. The CDR3 consists of 14 residues. From germline, CDR1 is SGHRS and CDR2 YFSETQ. V shed 7 bases and J shed 0 bases, with 14 bases lying between them. The CDR3 DNA is TGCGCCAGCCACCCGTTTGGGATCTCCTACGAGCAGTACTTC. Amino acid sequence: CASHPFGISYEQYF.

The chain joins TRBV6-5 to TRBJ1-3; D ambiguous. Per the germline V gene, CDR1 is MNHEY and CDR2 is SVGAGI. CDR3 size: 15 residues. Trimming stripped 1 base from V and 7 bases from J, with 14 bases between. This CDR3 reads CASSYFAGMGNTIYF. The CDR3 nucleotides are TGTGCCAGCAGTTACTTTGCGGGTATGGGGAACACCATATATTTT.

The gene calls are TRBV5-1 and TRBJ1-4; D is unresolved. The V end was cut by 0 bases, the J end by 0 bases, with 6 bases between. Germline V gene data show CDR1 as SGHRS and CDR2 as YFSETQ. The CDR3 length is 15 residues. CDR3 bases: TGCGCCAGCAGCTTGGACTATGCAACTAATGAAAAACTGTTTTTT. Its protein product is CASSLDYATNEKLFF. Based on the CDR3 plus reference TRBV5-1 and TRBJ1-4, the full variable domain is KAGVTQTPRYLIKTRGQQVTLSCSPISGHRSVSWYQQTPGQGLQFLFEYFSETQRNKGNFPGRFSGRQFSNSRSEMNVSTLELGDSALYLCASSLDYATNEKLFFGSGTQLSVL.

The chain combines TRBV28 with TRBJ1-2, with 8 bases identical to TRBD1. The germline V gene encodes CDR1 MDHEN and CDR2 SYDVKM. The V and J ends lost 10 bases and 4 bases, in that order; junction bases with no gene match: 8. The CDR3 contains 13 residues. CDR3 coding DNA: TGTGCCACAAACCCCGGGACAGGCTATGGCTACACCTTC. This codes for CATNPGTGYGYTF.

V usage is TRBV4-3 and J usage is TRBJ2-5; unclear D gene. The J call may be wrong; the DNA end is better matched by TRBJ2-7. The length of the CDR3 is 15 residues. Germline V gives CDR1 LGHNA, CDR2 YSLEER. Written as DNA, the CDR3 is TGCGCCAGCAGTCCCAGGCCGCAGAGCTCCTACGAGCAGTACTTC. This gives the protein CASSPRPQSSYEQYF.

V gene TRBV18 combines with J gene TRBJ2-7, with D possibly being TRBD1 (5 bases). The V gene's germline CDR1 is KGHSH and CDR2 LQKENI. Between the trimmed V and J ends, which lost 3 bases and 7 bases, there was a span of 16 bases. This CDR3 spans 14 amino acids. The CDR3 DNA follows: TGTGCCAGCTCACCGGTTGGGCCCCCAGGGGAGCAGTACTTC. Translating gives CASSPVGPPGEQYF.

The V and J genes are TRBV7-2 and TRBJ1-5; no firm D call. The CDR3 is 14 residues long. Germline V gene lookup returns CDR1 SGHTA and CDR2 FQGNSA. V was cut by 5 bases and J by 1 base, with 9 bases left in between. CDR3 amino acids: CASSRQGSNQPQHF. As DNA, the CDR3 is TGTGCCAGCAGCCGTCAAGGGAGCAATCAGCCCCAGCATTTT.

Comments on this clone: Because it lacks the conserved phenylalanine or tryptophan at the end, this CDR3 is likely a read error. The chain joins TRBV5-1 to TRBJ2-7; D not resolved. The V gene lost 0 bases and the J gene lost 1 base, with 11 bases spanning the gap. CDR3 length: 15 amino acids. Germline V CDR1 and CDR2: SGHRS, YFSETQ. This CDR3 is CASSLADRTSYEQYL. The CDR3, as DNA: TGCGCCAGCAGCTTGGCGGATCGGACGTCCTACGAGCAGTACCTC.

The rearrangement links TRBV27 to TRBJ1-5; D is unclear. Trimming cost V 2 bases and J 7 bases, with 12 bases left between them. The germline V gene encodes CDR1 MNHEY and CDR2 SMNVEV (reference sequence). This CDR3 region has 14 residues. The CDR3 sequence is CASSLNGVGQPQHF. Written as DNA, the CDR3 is TGTGCCAGCAGTTTAAATGGAGTAGGGCAGCCCCAGCATTTT.

The rearrangement links TRBV11-1 to TRBJ2-5, with D perhaps matching TRBD1 (5 bases). The last part of the DNA fits TRBJ2-7 better; the J call may be wrong. The CDR3 contains 16 residues. Germline assignment: CDR1 SGHAT and CDR2 FQDESV (reference sequence). CDR3 in DNA: TGTGCCAGCAGCTTAGGCCTAGGACATGGCGAGGACGAGCAGTACTTC. Translated, it gives CASSLGLGHGEDEQYF.

The chain uses TRBV5-1 and TRBJ2-5, with a weak D call TRBD1 (5 bases). The germline CDR1 and CDR2 sequences are SGHRS and YFSETQ. V was pared by 4 bases and J by 5 bases, with 12 bases between. The CDR3 covers 13 residues. The CDR3 DNA is TGCGCCAGCAGCGAACAGGTCCGGGAGACCCAGTACTTC. Its translation: CASSEQVRETQYF.

A word on this clone: The same CDR3 is also encoded by other DNA sequences in this sample. The chain employs TRBV27 and TRBJ1-4, with TRBD1 as a possible D gene (6 bases). V lost 5 bases, J lost 7 bases, and 17 bases lay in between. There are 15 residues in the CDR3. CDR1 and CDR2 (germline): MNHEY, SMNVEV (reference sequence). CDR3 DNA sequence: TGTGCCAGCAGTCCTACAGGGACATTAGGTGAAAAACTGTTTTTT. This translates into CASSPTGTLGEKLFF.

The chain is built from TRBV6-4 and TRBJ2-3, with 13 bases that match TRBD2. With V trimmed by 7 bases and J by 0 bases, 4 bases remained unmatched. CDR1 and CDR2 (germline): MRHNA, SNTAGT. The CDR3 loop spans 16 amino acids. CDR3 nucleotide sequence: TGTGCCAGCAAACGACTAGCGGGAGGTAGCACAGATACGCAGTATTTT. It encodes CASKRLAGGSTDTQYF.

This clone was seen more than once but under ten times. The chain recombines TRBV5-5 with TRBJ2-7; 8 bases are a match to TRBD2. After removal of 3 bases from V and 2 bases from J, the junction contained 10 bases not matched to a gene. This CDR3 contains 16 residues. Germline V CDR1 and CDR2: SGHKS, YYEKEE (reference sequence). The CDR3 DNA sequence: TGTGCCAGCAGCTCTGACCTGACTAGCGTAGCCTACGAGCAGTACTTC. Its translation is CASSSDLTSVAYEQYF.

In the case of this clone: The junction does not match germline at one end; this may be a read error. CDR3 amino acids: CASSLGPPEF. DNA for the CDR3: TGTGCCAGCAGCTTGGGACCGCCTGAGTTC. The chain links TRBV5-6 to TRBJ2-7; D ambiguous. Germline V gene data show CDR1 as SGHDT and CDR2 as YYEEEE. This CDR3 contains 10 residues.

The chain links TRBV6-5 to TRBJ1-2, with D tentatively TRBD1 (5 bases). The V gene's germline CDR1 is MNHEY and CDR2 SVGAGI. Trimming pared 0 bases from V and 8 bases from J, leaving 10 bases between. The CDR3 length is 13 residues. CDR3 DNA: TGTGCCAGCAGTTACTCGGCAGGGAGAGGCTACACCTTC. It codes for CASSYSAGRGYTF.